This T cell receptor beta chain is drawn from a study of blood T cells in healthy people across ages. The V gene's germline CDR1 is SEHNR and CDR2 FQNEAQ (reference sequence). The V gene end was trimmed by 7 bases and the J gene end by 4 bases; junction bases not matched to a gene: 4. CDR3 size: 13 residues. PCR was performed a second time for about 7 to 11 cycles using a sample-barcoded 5' primer and a J-beta primer mix. No fewer than 3 million CDR3-containing paired-end reads came from each sample. TCRdb reprocessed the 5' RACE reads with MiXCR, giving one entry per CDR3 protein. The data hold some 760,000 distinct CDR3 sequences, with around a quarter observed a single time. This sample was also put to use in a study of T cells of mothers and their children. This second study says: Donors were three healthy Caucasian mothers and their six children. Versus unrelated pairs, overlap was slightly higher in related mother-child pairs, without reaching significance. The authors found no persistent microchimeric T cell clones.

This chain joins TRBV7-9 and TRBJ2-5, with 9 bases aligning to TRBD2. Sequencing was done on a sample of blood. The sequence was collected from a boy younger than 18 in good health. CDR3 protein: CASKIAGVETQYF. Written as DNA, the CDR3 is TGTGCCAGCAAAATAGCGGGAGTAGAGACCCAGTACTTC. The whole variable domain, filled in from reference TRBV7-9 and TRBJ2-5, reads DTGVSQNPRHKITKRGQNVTFRCDPISEHNRLYWYRQTLGQGPEFLTYFQNEAQLEKSRLLSDRFSAERPKGSFSTLEIQRTEQGDSAMYLCASKIAGVETQYFGPGTRLLVL.